This TCR beta chain stems from a study of cytomegalovirus exposure and HLA in healthy donors. The CDR3 length is 13 residues. The trim removed 4 bases at V and 8 bases at J, leaving 9 bases unmatched. Germline CDR1 reads SQVTM; CDR2 reads ANQGSEA. PCR primers comprised 60 Vbeta and 13 Jbeta primers. Measured with immunoSEQ multiplex PCR; TCRdb has only the in-frame clones, and not every one. This table holds about 160,000 clones, approximately 80% found once. General observations from the study: In a later analysis, CMV-associated beta chains were mostly HLA-associated, it appeared. Reportedly, HLA-A and HLA-B alleles of most subjects were accurately predicted from TCR beta. The study recorded 164 TCR beta chains that were cytomegalovirus-associated.

A remark on this clone: No antigen is known for it.

The origin of this receptor is a woman in her 40s in good health and CMV-seropositive. The sequenced material came from PBMCs. The chain employs TRBV29-1 and TRBJ1-2, with 8 bases that match TRBD1. CDR3 nucleotide sequence: TGCAGCGTTGCATGGGACAGGCGGGAGGGCTACACCTTC. Protein product: CSVAWDRREGYTF.